Listed below are T cell receptor beta chains from one sample, sequenced in a study of blood T cell repertoires in COVID-19. Profiling relied on immunoSEQ multiplex PCR, and the TCRdb table lists in-frame clones only, not all of them. The sample includes some 500,000 clones, 85% to 90% of them seen just once. Material: peripheral blood. These receptors were obtained from a woman aged 45-60 years with COVID-19, enrolled during active disease. Each CDR3 is given with its conserved first and last residue. The D gene is left open where the match is weak. Expanded clones are given a class, and other clones once, few, many or no size at all.

v_call	d_call	j_call	clone_size	cdr3_aa	cdr3_nt
TRBV5-1	TRBD1	TRBJ2-1	-	CASSLAGGEQFF	TGCGCCAGCAGCTTGGCAGGGGGTGAGCAGTTCTTC
TRBV13	TRBD1	TRBJ1-2	-	CASSGTGGPPPRGYTF	TGTGCCAGCAGCGGAACAGGGGGCCCTCCGCCGCGTGGCTACACCTTC
TRBV7-3	TRBD1	TRBJ2-4	-	CASSLTGGLAKNIQYF	TGTGCCAGCAGCTTAACAGGGGGCCTCGCCAAAAACATTCAGTACTTC
TRBV3-1/TRBV3-2	TRBD1	TRBJ1-5	-	CASSQSTGGRQPQHF	TGTGCCAGCAGCCAAAGTACAGGGGGCCGACAGCCCCAGCATTTT
TRBV5-1	-	TRBJ2-1	-	CASRGGHNEQFF	TGCGCCAGCAGGGGGGGACACAATGAGCAGTTCTTC
TRBV6-5	-	TRBJ1-2	-	CASAEGQFYGYTF	TGTGCCAGCGCAGAGGGCCAATTCTATGGCTACACCTTC
TRBV3-1/TRBV3-2	-	TRBJ2-1	once	CASSQDRAGPYNEQFF	TGTGCCAGCAGCCAAGATCGAGCAGGGCCCTACAATGAGCAGTTCTTC
TRBV2	-	TRBJ1-4	-	CASRQGPSNEKLFF	TGTGCCAGCAGGCAGGGGCCTTCTAATGAAAAACTGTTTTTT
TRBV27	-	TRBJ1-4	-	CASSFGEKLFF	TGTGCCAGCAGTTTCGGGGAAAAACTGTTTTTT
TRBV10-3	TRBD1	TRBJ2-5	-	CAISLQGSEETQYF	TGTGCCATCAGTTTACAGGGGTCGGAAGAGACCCAGTACTTC
TRBV28	-	TRBJ1-6	-	CASSLHEAATLHF	TGTGCCAGCAGTTTGCATGAGGCCGCTACCCTCCACTTT
TRBV5-4	TRBD2	TRBJ2-7	-	CASSPLAGSSYEQYF	TGTGCCAGCAGTCCTCTAGCGGGGAGCTCCTACGAGCAGTACTTC
TRBV6-5	TRBD1	TRBJ2-1	-	CASSTDRVLGDEQFF	TGTGCCAGCAGTACGGACAGGGTGTTGGGCGATGAGCAGTTCTTC
TRBV18	TRBD2	TRBJ2-6	-	CASSPKRGEGAGANVLTF	TGTGCCAGCTCACCGAAGCGGGGAGAGGGCGCGGGGGCCAACGTCCTGACTTTC
TRBV10-3	-	TRBJ1-4	-	CAISGGGVREKLFF	TGTGCCATCAGTGGAGGGGGAGTGAGGGAAAAACTGTTTTTT
TRBV19	-	TRBJ1-2	-	CASSLRALDYGYTF	TGTGCCAGTAGCCTTAGAGCTTTGGACTATGGCTACACCTTC
TRBV5-6	TRBD1	TRBJ2-2	-	CASSSSGTGYTGELFF	TGTGCCAGCAGCTCATCCGGGACAGGTTACACCGGGGAGCTGTTTTTT
TRBV5-1	-	TRBJ2-7	-	CASSERPSGEREQYF	TGCGCCAGCAGCGAGCGCCCTTCAGGGGAAAGGGAACAGTACTTC
TRBV18	TRBD1	TRBJ2-2	-	CASSPRQGTNTGELFF	TGTGCCAGCTCACCCCGACAGGGTACGAACACCGGGGAGCTGTTTTTT
TRBV25-1	-	TRBJ2-1	-	CASSRHGLYNEQFF	TGTGCCAGCAGTAGGCACGGACTCTACAATGAGCAGTTCTTC
TRBV18	-	TRBJ1-6	-	CASSTDSGAYNSPLHF	TGTGCCAGCTCTACTGATAGCGGGGCATATAATTCACCCCTCCACTTT
TRBV18	TRBD2	TRBJ2-7	-	CASSRLRLAGGTYEQYF	TGTGCCAGCTCACGCTTAAGACTAGCGGGGGGAACGTACGAGCAGTACTTC
TRBV6-5	TRBD1	TRBJ2-7	-	CASSLGDRLSYEQYF	TGTGCCAGCAGCCTTGGGGACAGGCTCTCCTACGAGCAGTACTTC
TRBV29-1	TRBD2	TRBJ2-2	-	CSVVVAGGLTGELFF	TGCAGCGTTGTGGTAGCGGGGGGACTCACCGGGGAGCTGTTTTTT
TRBV19	-	TRBJ2-1	-	CASSTAAQGTEQFF	TGTGCCAGTAGTACAGCAGCGCAGGGGACGGAGCAGTTCTTC
TRBV3-1/TRBV3-2	-	TRBJ2-7	-	CASSQEEGTSYEQYF	TGTGCCAGCAGCCAAGAGGAAGGGACTTCCTACGAGCAGTACTTC
TRBV5-4	-	TRBJ2-5	-	CASSVDRVQETQYF	TGTGCCAGCAGCGTAGACAGAGTACAAGAGACCCAGTACTTC
TRBV3-1/TRBV3-2	-	TRBJ2-7	-	CASGGVGVSGEQYF	TGTGCCAGCGGGGGCGTTGGGGTCTCGGGTGAGCAGTACTTC
TRBV12-2	-	TRBJ2-7	-	CASRLVTPTEDYEQYF	TGTGCAAGTCGCTTAGTAACACCAACGGAGGATTACGAGCAGTACTTC
TRBV7-9	-	TRBJ1-1	-	CASSQVGNTEAFF	TGTGCCAGCTCACAAGTTGGGAACACTGAAGCTTTCTTT
TRBV30	-	TRBJ1-4	-	CAWSYQEYEKLFF	TGTGCCTGGAGTTACCAGGAATATGAAAAACTGTTTTTT
TRBV3-1/TRBV3-2	TRBD2	TRBJ2-7	-	CASSEGLVVREQYF	TGTGCCAGCAGCGAGGGACTAGTGGTTAGGGAGCAGTACTTC
TRBV28	-	TRBJ1-1	-	CASSLDEHMLNTEAFF	TGTGCCAGCAGTTTAGATGAACATATGCTGAACACTGAAGCTTTCTTT
TRBV25-1	-	TRBJ1-2	-	CASSEGRAGYTF	TGTGCCAGCAGTGAGGGGAGGGCTGGCTACACCTTC
TRBV30	-	TRBJ1-1	-	CAWSAGSTEAFF	TGTGCCTGGAGCGCGGGGAGCACTGAAGCTTTCTTT
TRBV10-2	TRBD2	TRBJ2-3	-	CASSVGGITDTQYF	TGCGCCAGCAGTGTCGGGGGGATCACAGATACGCAGTATTTT
TRBV6-6	-	TRBJ2-2	-	CASSYAGPLTGELFF	TGTGCCAGCAGTTACGCGGGACCACTCACCGGGGAGCTGTTTTTT